This TCR beta chain was captured by sequencing in a study of blood T cell repertoires in COVID-19. V shed 2 bases, J shed 5 bases, and the junction held 5 bases outside the gene matches. This CDR3 contains 14 residues. Germline V gene sequence: CDR1 ENHRY, CDR2 SYGVKD. Original methodology: Using reference gene primer amplification, nucleated cell counts were estimated. Some clones are missing from TCRdb's copy, which holds only in-frame ones; the method was immunoSEQ multiplex PCR. V and J calls and clone size are given by that table; D and trimming were obtained from the DNA. The repertoire includes roughly 140,000 clones, 85% to 90% of them detected once, and roughly 2.1% sits in the top ten.

The gene calls are TRBV10-3 and TRBJ2-7, with TRBD1 matching over 8 bases. Sequencing was performed on peripheral blood. The receptor was isolated from a human donor in a cohort sampled during active COVID-19. The CDR3 here is CAISEDRGGNEQYF. The DNA for the CDR3 is TGTGCCATCAGTGAGGACAGGGGAGGAAACGAGCAGTACTTC.